These 17 T cell receptor beta chains share one sample of origin, sequenced in a study of cytomegalovirus exposure and HLA in healthy donors. PCR was performed using 60 Vbeta and 13 Jbeta primers. Here immunoSEQ multiplex PCR was the method, and the copy in TCRdb shows in-frame clones only, minus some. The repertoire holds 150,000 to 160,000 clones, with roughly 82% as singletons. The sequenced sample consisted of PBMCs. Receptor source: a woman aged 45-59 years in good health and CMV-seropositive.

V usage is TRBV29-1 and J usage is TRBJ2-2; TRBD2 agrees at 8 bases. After removal of 2 bases from V and 1 base from J, the junction contained 3 bases not matched to a gene. The CDR3 sequence is 15 residues long. Germline V lookup: CDR1 SQVTM, CDR2 ANQGSEA. As DNA, the CDR3 is TGCAGCGTTGAAACAGCGGGGGTGAACACCGGGGAGCTGTTTTTT. This encodes CSVETAGVNTGELFF.

The chain links TRBV19 to TRBJ1-5; 9 positions agree with TRBD1. This CDR3 is 15 amino acids long. Germline CDR1 reads LNHDA; CDR2 reads SQIVND (reference sequence). Trimming cost V 7 bases and J 6 bases; bases outside gene matches: 10. Written as DNA, the CDR3 is TGTGCCAGTAAATGGGGACAGGGAAAGGGTCAGCCCCAGCATTTT. Translation gives CASKWGQGKGQPQHF.

This sequence joins TRBV2 and TRBJ1-5; D not resolved. This CDR3 is 14 amino acids long. V was pared by 5 bases and J by 4 bases, with 12 bases between. From germline, CDR1 is SNHLY and CDR2 FYNNEI. CDR3 amino acids: CASSPTRENQPQHF. The CDR3 region has the DNA TGTGCCAGCAGTCCCACACGGGAAAATCAGCCCCAGCATTTT.

This clone was found a few times. The V gene is TRBV19, the J gene TRBJ1-2, with D tentatively TRBD1 (5 bases). The CDR3 loop spans 13 amino acids. Germline assignment: CDR1 LNHDA and CDR2 SQIVND (reference sequence). Trimming took 4 bases from V and 3 from J, leaving 9 bases between them. CDR3 residues: CASSTGIHYGYTF. The CDR3 DNA is TGTGCCAGTAGTACAGGGATTCACTATGGCTACACCTTC. Drawing the rest from reference TRBV19 and TRBJ1-2, the complete variable domain is DGGITQSPKYLFRKEGQNVTLSCEQNLNHDAMYWYRQDPGQGLRLIYYSQIVNDFQKGDIAEGYSVSREKKESFPLTVTSAQKNPTAFYLCASSTGIHYGYTFGSGTRLTVV.

The gene calls are TRBV11-2 and TRBJ2-1; tentatively, D is TRBD2 (5 bases). The CDR3 has 17 residues. The germline V gene has CDR1 SGHAT and CDR2 FQNNGV. V was pared by 1 base and J by 5 bases, with 18 bases between. CDR3 in amino acids: CASSLVNLREGNNEQFF. The CDR3 DNA follows: TGTGCCAGCAGCTTAGTAAACTTGAGGGAAGGAAACAATGAGCAGTTCTTC.

The chain has TRBV5-1 and TRBJ2-7; D call uncertain. The CDR3 is 15 residues long. Germline V lookup: CDR1 SGHRS, CDR2 YFSETQ. Trimming took 0 bases from V and 1 from J, leaving 11 bases between them. Here the CDR3 reads CASSLDSPISYEQYF. DNA of the CDR3: TGCGCCAGCAGCTTGGACAGTCCCATATCCTACGAGCAGTACTTC.

The V and J genes are TRBV5-1 and TRBJ1-6; 7 bases map to TRBD1. This CDR3 is built from 17 residues. Germline loops: CDR1 SGHRS, CDR2 YFSETQ. The J segment lost 0 bases and the V segment lost 3 bases, leaving 6 bases of the junction unmatched. Written as DNA, the CDR3 is TGCGCCAGCAGCTCGGGACAGCCGAGCTCCTATAATTCACCCCTCCACTTT. Translation gives CASSSGQPSSYNSPLHF.

The chain carries TRBV7-9 and TRBJ2-1; 8 bases fit TRBD2. With 1 base clipped from V and 7 bases from J, the junction kept 3 bases outside the gene matches. The CDR3 runs to 14 residues. CDR1 SEHNR and CDR2 FQNEAQ come from the germline V gene (reference sequence). The DNA of the CDR3 is TGTGCCAGCAGCTTAGACGGGGGGGCGAATGAGCAGTTCTTC. This gives the protein CASSLDGGANEQFF.

This chain connects TRBV4-3 to TRBJ2-6; D may be TRBD1 (5 bases). The germline V gene encodes CDR1 LGHNA and CDR2 YSLEER. V was clipped by 3 bases and J by 2 bases, with 8 bases between them. The CDR3 consists of 15 residues. DNA for the CDR3: TGCGCCAGCAGCCATGTAGGGGCTGGGGCCAACGTCCTGACTTTC. Its translation is CASSHVGAGANVLTF.

The CDR3 DNA reads as TGTGCCAGCAGTGACTCCCCCCGGGACAGCTACTCCTACGAGCAGTACTTC. This encodes CASSDSPRDSYSYEQYF. The chain recombines TRBV25-1 with TRBJ2-7; 7 bases are shared with TRBD1. CDR1 is MGHDK, CDR2 SYGVNS, per germline. CDR3 length: 17 amino acids. Trimming cost V 3 bases and J 0 bases; bases outside gene matches: 11.

This rearrangement joins TRBV30 to TRBJ1-3; tentative D call: TRBD1 (5 bases). Germline assignment: CDR1 GTSNPN and CDR2 SVGIG (reference sequence). The V gene lost 5 bases and the J gene lost 0 bases, with 5 bases spanning the gap. CDR3 length: 12 amino acids. The CDR3 region is CAWGASGNTIYF. The CDR3 DNA reads TGTGCCTGGGGGGCCTCTGGAAACACCATATATTTT.

This chain joins TRBV5-1 and TRBJ1-4; TRBD1 might be the D (5 bases). The CDR3 contains 15 residues. CDR1 is SGHRS, CDR2 YFSETQ, per germline. Between the trimmed V and J ends, which lost 0 bases and 0 bases, there was a span of 6 bases. CDR3 in amino acids: CASSLGQSTNEKLFF. The CDR3 nucleotides are TGCGCCAGCAGCTTGGGACAGTCAACTAATGAAAAACTGTTTTTT.

The CDR3 nucleotides are TGTGCCAGCAGCTTGTTGGGACAGGGAGGTAACAATGAGCAGTTCTTC. Amino acids: CASSLLGQGGNNEQFF. V gene TRBV5-6 combines with J gene TRBJ2-1, with 9 positions matching TRBD1. The V gene end was trimmed by 1 base and the J gene end by 5 bases; junction bases not matched to a gene: 7. Germline CDR1 and CDR2: SGHDT and YYEEEE. The CDR3 loop spans 16 amino acids.

V is TRBV19 and J is TRBJ2-7; TRBD1 might be the D (6 bases). Germline V gene data show CDR1 as LNHDA and CDR2 as SQIVND (reference sequence). The CDR3 spans 14 residues. Trimming took off 3 bases at V and 0 bases at J, with 9 bases between the two ends. CDR3 sequence (DNA): TGTGCCAGTAGTATCCTAGGGGGCTCCTACGAGCAGTACTTC. It specifies CASSILGGSYEQYF.

The genes are TRBV5-8 and TRBJ2-1; the D is unclear. The ends were cut back, 1 base at V and 10 bases at J, with 9 bases in the middle. This CDR3 contains 12 residues. The germline CDR1 and CDR2 sequences are SGHTS and YDEGEE. The CDR3 region has the DNA TGTGCCAGCAGCTTGTTGAACACCGAGCAGTTCTTC. Protein product: CASSLLNTEQFF.

V usage is TRBV5-6 and J usage is TRBJ1-1; tentatively, D is TRBD1 (5 bases). The ends were cut back, 4 bases at V and 4 bases at J, with 17 bases in the middle. The CDR3 is 15 residues long. Germline V CDR1 and CDR2: SGHDT, YYEEEE. CDR3 DNA: TGTGCCAGCAGCGTCATCGGGGGATGGGGCACTGAAGCTTTCTTT. Encoded protein: CASSVIGGWGTEAFF.

The rearrangement joins TRBV7-8 to TRBJ2-3; 9 bases map to TRBD2. The V and J ends lost 3 bases and 2 bases, in that order; junction bases with no gene match: 6. CDR1 and CDR2 from the germline V gene are SGHVS and FQNEAQ. The CDR3 length is 16 residues. CDR3 sequence reads: CASSLLAGGPTDTQYF. In DNA form, the CDR3 reads TGTGCCAGCAGCTTGTTGGCGGGGGGGCCCACAGATACGCAGTATTTT. Full variable domain (outside the CDR3, taken from reference TRBV7-8 and TRBJ2-3): GAGVSQSPRYKVAKRGQDVALRCDPISGHVSLFWYQQALGQGPEFLTYFQNEAQLDKSGLPSDRFFAERPEGSVSTLKIQRTQQEDSAVYLCASSLLAGGPTDTQYFGPGTRLTVL.